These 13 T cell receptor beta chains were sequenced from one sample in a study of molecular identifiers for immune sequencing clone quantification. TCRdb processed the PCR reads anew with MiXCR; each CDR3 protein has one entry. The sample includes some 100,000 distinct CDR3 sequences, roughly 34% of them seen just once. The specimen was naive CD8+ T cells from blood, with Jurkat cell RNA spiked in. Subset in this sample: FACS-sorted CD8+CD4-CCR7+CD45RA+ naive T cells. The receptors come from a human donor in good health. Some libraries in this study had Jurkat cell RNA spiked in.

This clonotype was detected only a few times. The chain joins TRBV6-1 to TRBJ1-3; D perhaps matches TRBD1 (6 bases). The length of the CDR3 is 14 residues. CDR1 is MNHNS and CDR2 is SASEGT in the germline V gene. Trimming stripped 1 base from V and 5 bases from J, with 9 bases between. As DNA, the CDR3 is TGTGCCAGCAGTGAAGGAACAGGGAGAAACACCATATATTTT. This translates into CASSEGTGRNTIYF.

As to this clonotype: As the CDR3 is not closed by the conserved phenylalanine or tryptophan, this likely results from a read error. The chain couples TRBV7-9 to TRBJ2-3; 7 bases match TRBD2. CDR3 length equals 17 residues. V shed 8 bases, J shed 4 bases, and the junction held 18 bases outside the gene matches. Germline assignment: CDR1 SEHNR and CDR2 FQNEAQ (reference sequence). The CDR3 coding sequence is TGTGCCAGCGACCTAGGGGATGGCGGGAGAAGGGCAGATACGCAGTATATT. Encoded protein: CASDLGDGGRRADTQYI.

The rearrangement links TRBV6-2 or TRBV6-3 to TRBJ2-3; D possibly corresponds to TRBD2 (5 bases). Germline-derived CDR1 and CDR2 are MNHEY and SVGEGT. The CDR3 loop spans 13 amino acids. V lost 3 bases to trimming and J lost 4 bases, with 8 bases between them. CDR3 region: CASSYLRADTQYF. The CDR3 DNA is TGTGCCAGCAGTTATCTGAGGGCAGATACGCAGTATTTT.

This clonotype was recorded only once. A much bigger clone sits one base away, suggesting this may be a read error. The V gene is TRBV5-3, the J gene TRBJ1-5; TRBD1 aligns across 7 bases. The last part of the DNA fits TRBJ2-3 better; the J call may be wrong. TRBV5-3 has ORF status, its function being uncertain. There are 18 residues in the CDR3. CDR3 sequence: CASTGSGTVGYCNQPQYF. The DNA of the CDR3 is TGTGCCAGCACCGGATCCGGGACAGTAGGTTATTGCAATCAGCCCCAGTATTTT.

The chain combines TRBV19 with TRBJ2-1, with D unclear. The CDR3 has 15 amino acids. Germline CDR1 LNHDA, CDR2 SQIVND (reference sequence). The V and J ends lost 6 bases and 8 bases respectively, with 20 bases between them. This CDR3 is CASRLGHWLRDEQFF. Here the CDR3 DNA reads TGTGCCAGTAGATTAGGGCATTGGTTACGGGATGAGCAGTTCTTC.

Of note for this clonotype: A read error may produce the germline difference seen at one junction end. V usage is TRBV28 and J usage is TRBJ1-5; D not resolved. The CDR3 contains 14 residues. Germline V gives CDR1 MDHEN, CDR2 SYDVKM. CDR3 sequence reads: CASSFPGGNQPQQF. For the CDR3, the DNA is TGTGCCAGCAGTTTCCCAGGAGGCAATCAGCCCCAGCAATTT.

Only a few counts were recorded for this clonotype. CDR3 region: CASSLVHRQNTEAFF. In DNA, the CDR3 is TGTGCCAGCAGCTTAGTTCACAGACAGAACACTGAAGCTTTCTTT. The chain carries TRBV7-9 and TRBJ1-1; no clear D. Germline CDR1 SEHNR, CDR2 FQNEAQ (reference sequence). Trimming removed 1 base at V and 1 base at J, with 10 bases between. The CDR3 runs 15 residues.

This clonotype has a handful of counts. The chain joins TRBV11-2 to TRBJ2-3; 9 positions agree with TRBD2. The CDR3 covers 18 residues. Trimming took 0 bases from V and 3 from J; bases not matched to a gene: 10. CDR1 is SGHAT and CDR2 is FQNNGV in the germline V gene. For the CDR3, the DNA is TGTGCCAGCAGCTTAGATCGTAGCGGGAGTATTAGAACAGATACGCAGTATTTT. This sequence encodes CASSLDRSGSIRTDTQYF.

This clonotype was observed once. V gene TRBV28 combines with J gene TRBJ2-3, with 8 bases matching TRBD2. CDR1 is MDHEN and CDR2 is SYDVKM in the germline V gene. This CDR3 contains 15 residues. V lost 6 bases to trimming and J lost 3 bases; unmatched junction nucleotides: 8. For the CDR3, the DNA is TGTGCCAGCAGGTTACGAGCGGGAGTGACAGATACGCAGTATTTT. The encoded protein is CASRLRAGVTDTQYF.

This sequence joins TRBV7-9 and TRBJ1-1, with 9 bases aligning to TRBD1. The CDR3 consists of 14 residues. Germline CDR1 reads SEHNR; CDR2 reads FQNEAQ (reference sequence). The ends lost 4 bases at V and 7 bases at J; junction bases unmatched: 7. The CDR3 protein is CASSSRDRVNEAFF. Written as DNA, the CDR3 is TGTGCCAGCAGCTCTCGGGACAGGGTAAATGAAGCTTTCTTT.

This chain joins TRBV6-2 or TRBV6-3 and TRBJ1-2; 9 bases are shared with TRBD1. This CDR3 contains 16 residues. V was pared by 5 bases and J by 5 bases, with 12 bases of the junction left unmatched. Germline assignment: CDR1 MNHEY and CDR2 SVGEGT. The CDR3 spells CASSDTGTGNPYGYTF. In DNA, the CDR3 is TGTGCCAGCAGTGATACTGGGACAGGGAATCCATATGGCTACACCTTC.

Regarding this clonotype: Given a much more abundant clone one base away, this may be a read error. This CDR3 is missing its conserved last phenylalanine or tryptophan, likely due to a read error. CDR3 protein: CASSYGVDTQYI. In DNA, the CDR3 is TGTGCCAGCAGCTATGGGGTGGATACGCAGTATATT. This chain connects TRBV7-6 to TRBJ2-3, with D unclear. Germline CDR1 is SGHVS and CDR2 is FNYEAQ. The V gene lost 4 bases and the J gene lost 6 bases, with 8 bases spanning the gap. The CDR3 covers 12 residues.

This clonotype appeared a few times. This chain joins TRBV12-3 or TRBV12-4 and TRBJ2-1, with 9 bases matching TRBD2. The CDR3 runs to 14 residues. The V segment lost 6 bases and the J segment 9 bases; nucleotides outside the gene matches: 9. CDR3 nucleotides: TGTGCCAGCAGCAGTTCCGGGACTAGCTTTGAGCAGTTCTTC. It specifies CASSSSGTSFEQFF.